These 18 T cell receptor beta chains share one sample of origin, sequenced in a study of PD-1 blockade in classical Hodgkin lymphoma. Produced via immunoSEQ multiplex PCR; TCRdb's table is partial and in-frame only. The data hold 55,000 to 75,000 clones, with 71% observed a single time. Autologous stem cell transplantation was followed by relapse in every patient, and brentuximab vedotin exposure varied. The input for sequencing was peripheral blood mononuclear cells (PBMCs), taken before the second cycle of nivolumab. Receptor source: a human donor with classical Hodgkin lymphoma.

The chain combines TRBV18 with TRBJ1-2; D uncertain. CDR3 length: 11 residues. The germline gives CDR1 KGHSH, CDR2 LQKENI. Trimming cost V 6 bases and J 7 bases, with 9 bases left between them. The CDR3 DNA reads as TGTGCCAGCTCTTCTCTAACTGGCTACACCTTC. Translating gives CASSSLTGYTF.

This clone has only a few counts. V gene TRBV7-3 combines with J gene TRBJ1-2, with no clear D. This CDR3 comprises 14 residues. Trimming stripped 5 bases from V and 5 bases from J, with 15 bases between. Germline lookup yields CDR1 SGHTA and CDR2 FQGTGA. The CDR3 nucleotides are TGTGCCAGCAGCCCAATAGGAGTAGGGTATGGCTACACCTTC. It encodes CASSPIGVGYGYTF.

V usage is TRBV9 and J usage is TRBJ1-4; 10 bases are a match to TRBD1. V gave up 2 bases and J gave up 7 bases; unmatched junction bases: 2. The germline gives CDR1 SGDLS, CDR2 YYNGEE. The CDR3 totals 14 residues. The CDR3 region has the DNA TGTGCCAGCAGCGTCGGGACAGGGGTTGAAAAACTGTTTTTT. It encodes CASSVGTGVEKLFF.

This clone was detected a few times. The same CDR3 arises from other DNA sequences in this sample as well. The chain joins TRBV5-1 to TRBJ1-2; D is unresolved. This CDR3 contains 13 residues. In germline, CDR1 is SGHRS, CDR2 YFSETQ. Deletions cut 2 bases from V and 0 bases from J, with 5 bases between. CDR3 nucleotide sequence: TGCGCCAGCAGCTTATCGGCTAACTATGGCTACACCTTC. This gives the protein CASSLSANYGYTF.

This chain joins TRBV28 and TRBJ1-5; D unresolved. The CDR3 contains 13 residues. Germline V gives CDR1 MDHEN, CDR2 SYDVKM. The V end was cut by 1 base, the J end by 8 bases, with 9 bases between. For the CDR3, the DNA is TGTGCCAGCAGTTTATCCCGCCTAAAGCCCCAGCATTTT. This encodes CASSLSRLKPQHF.

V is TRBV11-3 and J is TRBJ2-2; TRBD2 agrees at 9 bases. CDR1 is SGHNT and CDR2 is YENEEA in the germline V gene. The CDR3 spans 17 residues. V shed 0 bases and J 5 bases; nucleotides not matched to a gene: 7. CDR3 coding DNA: TGTGCCAGCAGCTTAGAATTTAGCGGGAGTAGAACCGGGGAGCTGTTTTTT. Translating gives CASSLEFSGSRTGELFF.

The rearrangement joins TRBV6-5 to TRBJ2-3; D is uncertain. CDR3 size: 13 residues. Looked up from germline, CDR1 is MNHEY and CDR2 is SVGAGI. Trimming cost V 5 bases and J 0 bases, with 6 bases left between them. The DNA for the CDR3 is TGTGCCAGCAGTCCGGGTAGCACAGATACGCAGTATTTT. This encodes CASSPGSTDTQYF.

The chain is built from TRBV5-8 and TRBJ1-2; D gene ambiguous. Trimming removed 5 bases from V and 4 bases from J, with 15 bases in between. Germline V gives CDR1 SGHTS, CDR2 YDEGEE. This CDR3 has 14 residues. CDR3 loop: CASSYGWGAYGYTF. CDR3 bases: TGTGCCAGCAGTTATGGGTGGGGAGCCTATGGCTACACCTTC.

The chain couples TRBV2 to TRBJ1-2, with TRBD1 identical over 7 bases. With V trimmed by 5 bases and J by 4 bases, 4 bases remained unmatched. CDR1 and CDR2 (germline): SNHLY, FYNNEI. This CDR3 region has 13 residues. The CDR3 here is CASSPDRVYGYTF. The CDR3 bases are TGTGCCAGCAGTCCTGACAGGGTCTATGGCTACACCTTC.

CDR3 sequence reads: CASKSGTSGTEQFF. DNA for the CDR3: TGCGCCAGCAAATCCGGGACTAGCGGGACTGAGCAGTTCTTC. The V call is TRBV10-2, the J call TRBJ2-1, with TRBD2 matching over 13 bases. CDR1 and CDR2 from the germline V gene are WSHSY and SAAADI. This CDR3 has 14 residues. With V trimmed by 7 bases and J by 9 bases, 6 bases remained unmatched.

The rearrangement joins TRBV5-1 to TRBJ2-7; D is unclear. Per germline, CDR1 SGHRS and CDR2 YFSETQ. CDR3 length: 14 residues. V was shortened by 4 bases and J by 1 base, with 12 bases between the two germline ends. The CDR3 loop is CASSDRESSYEQYF. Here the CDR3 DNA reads TGCGCCAGCAGCGATCGAGAGTCTTCCTACGAGCAGTACTTC.

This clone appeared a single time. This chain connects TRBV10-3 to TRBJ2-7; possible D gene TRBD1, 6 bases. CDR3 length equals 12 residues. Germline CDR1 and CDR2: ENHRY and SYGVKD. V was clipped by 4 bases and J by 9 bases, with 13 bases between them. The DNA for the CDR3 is TGTGCCATCAGTGGGGACACCGGATGGCAGTACTTC. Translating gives CAISGDTGWQYF.

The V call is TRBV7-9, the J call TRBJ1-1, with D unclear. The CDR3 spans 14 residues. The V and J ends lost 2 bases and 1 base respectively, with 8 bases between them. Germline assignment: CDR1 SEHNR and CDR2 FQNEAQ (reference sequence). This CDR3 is CASSLIGRNTEAFF. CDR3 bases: TGTGCCAGCAGCTTAATCGGCAGGAACACTGAAGCTTTCTTT.

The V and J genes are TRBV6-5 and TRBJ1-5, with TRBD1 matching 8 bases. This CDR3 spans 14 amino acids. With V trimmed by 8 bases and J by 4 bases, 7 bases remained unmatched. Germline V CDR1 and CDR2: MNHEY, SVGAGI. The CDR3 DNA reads TGTGCCAGCCAACAGGGGGTAAGGAATCAGCCCCAGCATTTT. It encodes CASQQGVRNQPQHF.

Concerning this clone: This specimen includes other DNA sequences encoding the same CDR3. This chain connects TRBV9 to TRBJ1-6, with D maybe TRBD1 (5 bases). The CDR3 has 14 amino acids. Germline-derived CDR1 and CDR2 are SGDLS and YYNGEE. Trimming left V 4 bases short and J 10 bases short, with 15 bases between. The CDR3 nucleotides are TGTGCCAGCAGCTCAGCGGGGGGACGCTCACCCCTCCACTTT. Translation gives CASSSAGGRSPLHF.

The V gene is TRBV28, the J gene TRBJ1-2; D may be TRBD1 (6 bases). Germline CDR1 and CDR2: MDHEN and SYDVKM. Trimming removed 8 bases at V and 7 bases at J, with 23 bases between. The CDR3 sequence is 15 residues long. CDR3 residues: CASLRAGDRLSGYTF. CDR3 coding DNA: TGTGCCAGCCTCCGTGCGGGAGACAGGTTGAGTGGCTACACCTTC.

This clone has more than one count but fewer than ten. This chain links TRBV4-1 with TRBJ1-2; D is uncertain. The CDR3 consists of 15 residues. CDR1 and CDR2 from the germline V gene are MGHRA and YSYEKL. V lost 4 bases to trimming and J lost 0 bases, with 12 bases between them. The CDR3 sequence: CASSLGWGANYGYTF. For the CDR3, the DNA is TGCGCCAGCAGCCTAGGGTGGGGAGCTAACTATGGCTACACCTTC.

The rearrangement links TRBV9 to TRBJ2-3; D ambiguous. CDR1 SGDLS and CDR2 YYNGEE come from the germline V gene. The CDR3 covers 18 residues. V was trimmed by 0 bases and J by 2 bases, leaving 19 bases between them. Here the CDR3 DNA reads TGTGCCAGCAGCGTAGGACTTCACGCGAGCAGACACACAGATACGCAGTATTTT. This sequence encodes CASSVGLHASRHTDTQYF.